The rows below give T cell receptor beta chains drawn from one sample of a study of cytomegalovirus exposure and HLA in healthy donors. TCRdb's table, derived via immunoSEQ multiplex PCR, lists solely in-frame clones and lacks some. The sample holds around 140,000 clones, 65% to 80% seen once. Specimen: PBMCs. Receptors originate from a woman aged 18-29 years in good health and CMV-seronegative. The conserved cysteine and the conserved F or W are not part of the CDR3 here.

>TRBV4-1|TRBJ2-5
ASSQGSGRVQETQY
>TRBV7-9|TRBJ1-2
ASSSSALSPGGLAHGYT
>TRBV5-1|TRBJ2-5
ASSLEGGRAETQY
>TRBV29-1|TRBJ2-3
SVGGTTDTQY
>TRBV4-1|TRBJ1-2
ASSPSRGARGYT
>TRBV6-5|TRBJ1-4
ASRRQGYEKLF
>TRBV5-8|TRBJ1-3
ASSWEVGIAGNTIY
>TRBV7-6|.
ASSRVAGGSYEQY
>TRBV14|TRBJ2-5
ASSPVAGETQY
>TRBV4-1|TRBJ1-5
ASSPFGQGDNQPQH
>TRBV6-1|TRBJ1-4
ASSEAQGSGEKLF
>TRBV6-5|TRBJ1-5
ASRLAGGRDQPQH
>TRBV29-1|TRBJ1-2
SVEVEDRREGYT
>TRBV5-1|TRBJ2-7
ASSLGSVSYEQY
>TRBV7-9|TRBJ2-1
ASSPLAAWDEQF
>TRBV12-5|TRBJ1-2
ASGRGDRDDYGYT
>TRBV2|TRBJ2-2
ASRLQAGDTGELF
>TRBV7-9|TRBJ1-1
ASSSGGQGPPEAF
>TRBV30|TRBJ1-2
AWTGGGYGYT
>TRBV5-1|TRBJ1-5
ASSLDWGDQPQH
>TRBV5-4|TRBJ2-1
ASSLGSLAEYNEQF